One sample yielded the 9 T cell receptor beta chains listed below, sequenced in a study of regulatory dendritic cells for organ transplantation. Produced via immunoSEQ multiplex PCR; TCRdb's table is partial and in-frame only. Found here are 30,000 or so clones, about four fifths of them singletons; the top ten hold less than 0.5%. Specimen: naive CD8+ T cells from blood. Indicated subset: CD45RA+ naive T cells. The receptors were gathered from a human donor in good health.

V is TRBV19 and J is TRBJ2-5; 12 bases map to TRBD1. Germline trimming cut 0 bases from V and 4 bases from J; bases unmatched to any gene: 3. The CDR3 is 16 residues long. CDR1 and CDR2 from the germline V gene are LNHDA and SQIVND (reference sequence). The CDR3 spells CASSIDGTGGLETQYF. CDR3 in DNA: TGTGCCAGTAGTATAGATGGGACAGGGGGCCTAGAGACCCAGTACTTC.

This clone showed up just a few times. This sequence joins TRBV11-1 and TRBJ1-6, with TRBD1 as a possible D gene (5 bases). Germline CDR1 SGHAT, CDR2 FQDESV (reference sequence). The CDR3 contains 16 residues. Trimming shortened V by 4 bases and J by 4 bases, and 14 bases separated the two germline ends. The CDR3 loop reads CASSSTGDIYNSPLHF. DNA of the CDR3: TGTGCCAGCAGCTCTACAGGCGACATTTATAATTCACCCCTCCACTTT.

The J gene is TRBJ1-1, the V gene TRBV11-1, with D uncertain. V was shortened by 1 base and J by 0 bases, with 3 bases between the two germline ends. This CDR3 has 13 residues. Germline V gene lookup returns CDR1 SGHAT and CDR2 FQDESV (reference sequence). DNA for the CDR3: TGTGCCAGCAGCTTAGGAGTGAACACTGAAGCTTTCTTT. Amino acid sequence: CASSLGVNTEAFF.

The chain links TRBV2 to TRBJ1-2; possibly TRBD1 for D (5 bases). The CDR3 has 13 amino acids. Germline V gives CDR1 SNHLY, CDR2 FYNNEI. V lost 3 bases to trimming and J lost 7 bases, with 12 bases between them. CDR3 sequence reads: CASSDRAHAGYTF. The CDR3 DNA sequence: TGTGCCAGCAGTGACAGGGCTCACGCTGGCTACACCTTC.

There are a few counts of this clone. This rearrangement joins TRBV19 to TRBJ1-1, with TRBD1 as a possible D gene (5 bases). V lost 5 bases and J 5 bases, leaving 9 bases between the germline ends. The germline V gene encodes CDR1 LNHDA and CDR2 SQIVND (reference sequence). This CDR3 is 12 amino acids long. CDR3 residues: CASSVEGTEAFF. The CDR3 DNA sequence: TGTGCCAGTAGTGTGGAGGGGACTGAAGCTTTCTTT.

The chain employs TRBV25-1 and TRBJ1-2, with D unresolved. V gave up 2 bases and J gave up 3 bases, with 10 bases separating them. The CDR3 consists of 14 residues. Looked up from germline, CDR1 is MGHDK and CDR2 is SYGVNS. The CDR3 DNA sequence: TGTGCCAGCAGTGAAGACACCCTCTACTATGGCTACACCTTC. It translates to CASSEDTLYYGYTF.

The table lists this clone with a count of one. The chain carries TRBV5-8 and TRBJ2-1, with TRBD1 matching over 9 bases. In germline, CDR1 is SGHTS, CDR2 YDEGEE. Losses at the gene ends were 0 bases for V and 2 bases for J; bases not matched to a gene: 0. The CDR3 consists of 15 residues. The CDR3 is CASSLDRGPYNEQFF. The CDR3 DNA is TGTGCCAGCAGCTTGGACAGGGGGCCCTACAATGAGCAGTTCTTC. The full variable domain, rest sourced from reference TRBV5-8 and TRBJ2-1, is EAGVTQSPTHLIKTRGQQATLRCSPISGHTSVYWYQQALGLGLQFLLWYDEGEERNRGNFPPRFSGRQFPNYSSELNVNALELEDSALYLCASSLDRGPYNEQFFGPGTRLTVL.

The CDR3 sequence is CASSGPSGGHYNEQFF. The CDR3 DNA follows: TGTGCCAGCAGCGGACCTAGCGGGGGTCACTACAATGAGCAGTTCTTC. The rearrangement links TRBV5-6 to TRBJ2-1; 10 positions agree with TRBD2. The J segment lost 3 bases and the V segment lost 4 bases, leaving 7 bases of the junction unmatched. Germline values: CDR1 SGHDT, CDR2 YYEEEE. The CDR3 consists of 16 residues.

J is TRBJ1-3 and V is TRBV4-1, with 7 bases aligning to TRBD1. The V and J ends lost 5 bases and 3 bases, in that order; junction bases with no gene match: 4. The CDR3 sequence is 14 residues long. Germline CDR1 and CDR2: MGHRA and YSYEKL. The CDR3 region is CASSDRDSGNTIYF. Written as DNA, the CDR3 is TGCGCCAGCAGCGACCGGGACAGTGGAAACACCATATATTTT.